These 29 T cell receptor beta chains were all obtained from the same sample, sequenced in a study of human T cells and chemical hapten exposure. The time point was: pre-sensitization, week 0. This sample's treatment: therapeutic diphenylcyclopropenone sensitization with weekly scalp DPC. TCRdb re-called the RACE reads with MiXCR, one entry per CDR3 protein. Counted here are some 300,000 distinct CDR3 sequences, about 5% occurring once; the ten biggest clones make up roughly 8.2%. The source was whole blood, collected in connection with sensitization to the hapten diphenylcyclopropenone (DPC). The receptors were sampled from a woman between 18 and 30 years old with alopecia areata. Some clones in this sample may be carry-over from other donors' samples.

V usage is TRBV15 and J usage is TRBJ1-1; no definite D call. CDR3 size: 13 residues. The ends were cut back, 3 bases at V and 8 bases at J, with 13 bases in the middle. Germline V CDR1 and CDR2: LNHNV, YYDKDF (reference sequence). DNA of the CDR3: TGTGCCACCAGCAGGTTTGAAGGGAAGGAAGCTTTCTTT. Translation gives CATSRFEGKEAFF.

The gene calls are TRBV20-1 and TRBJ1-6, with TRBD1 matching 7 bases. Germline V gives CDR1 DFQATT, CDR2 SNEGSKA (reference sequence). After removal of 3 bases from V and 7 bases from J, the junction contained 3 bases not matched to a gene. The CDR3 has 13 amino acids. This CDR3 is CSARGQRNSPLHF. The CDR3 coding sequence is TGCAGTGCTAGGGGACAGCGCAATTCACCCCTCCACTTT.

This clonotype was counted many times. The V call is TRBV4-3, the J call TRBJ1-3; D not certain. V was cut by 0 bases and J by 0 bases, with 9 bases left in between. Germline CDR1 reads LGHNA; CDR2 reads YSLEER. The length of the CDR3 is 16 residues. CDR3 sequence reads: CASSQDRQLSGNTIYF. The CDR3 DNA follows: TGCGCCAGCAGCCAAGATCGACAACTCTCTGGAAACACCATATATTTT.

This clonotype was recorded many times. The chain is built from TRBV27 and TRBJ2-6; D is ambiguous. Trimming cost V 10 bases and J 1 base, with 5 bases left between them. The V gene's germline CDR1 is MNHEY and CDR2 SMNVEV (reference sequence). The CDR3 totals 12 residues. The CDR3 DNA reads as TGTGCCACACGATCTGGGGCCAACGTCCTGACTTTC. As protein: CATRSGANVLTF. The whole variable domain, remainder taken from reference TRBV27 and TRBJ2-6, is EAQVTQNPRYLITVTGKKLTVTCSQNMNHEYMSWYRQDPGLGLRQIYYSMNVEVTDKGDVPEGYKVSRKEKRNFPLILESPSPNQTSLYFCATRSGANVLTFGAGSRLTVL.

This sequence joins TRBV20-1 and TRBJ1-1; possibly TRBD1 for D (6 bases). There are 12 residues in the CDR3. Germline CDR1 and CDR2: DFQATT and SNEGSKA (reference sequence). The V and J ends lost 2 bases and 4 bases respectively, with 8 bases between them. The CDR3: CSARRGLTEAFF. The CDR3 bases are TGCAGTGCTAGACGGGGGCTCACTGAAGCTTTCTTT.

This clonotype was found many times. The V call is TRBV12-3 or TRBV12-4, the J call TRBJ2-4, with D perhaps being TRBD1 or TRBD2 (5 bases each). The CDR3 sequence is 13 residues long. Trimming pared 3 bases from V and 8 bases from J, leaving 11 bases between. Here the CDR3 reads CASSFPLGDIQYF. CDR3 nucleotides: TGTGCCAGCAGTTTCCCCCTGGGGGACATTCAGTACTTC.

This clonotype was picked up many times. The chain is built from TRBV10-3 and TRBJ1-4; no clear D. This CDR3 has 15 amino acids. Germline CDR1 and CDR2: ENHRY and SYGVKD. Between the trimmed V and J ends, which lost 6 bases and 4 bases, there was a span of 15 bases. The CDR3 protein is CAISPDRVDNEKLFF. CDR3 DNA: TGTGCCATCAGCCCCGACCGGGTCGATAATGAAAAACTGTTTTTT.

This clonotype was recorded many times. This chain links TRBV4-3 with TRBJ2-3, with D possibly being TRBD1 (7 bases). V lost 0 bases and J 1 base, leaving 11 bases between the germline ends. CDR1 and CDR2 (germline): LGHNA, YSLEER. The CDR3 has 16 residues. The CDR3, as DNA: TGCGCCAGCAGCCAAGATCGCGGGACAGGCACAGATACGCAGTATTTT. Translated: CASSQDRGTGTDTQYF.

This clonotype was seen many times. V usage is TRBV7-9 and J usage is TRBJ2-5, with D hard to call. Germline V gene lookup returns CDR1 SEHNR and CDR2 FQNEAQ (reference sequence). V gave up 5 bases and J gave up 3 bases, with 10 bases separating them. This CDR3 spans 13 amino acids. CDR3 DNA: TGTGCCAGCAGCAGACTGTCGAAAGAGACCCAGTACTTC. It translates to CASSRLSKETQYF.

A few counts support this clonotype. The CDR3 region has the DNA TGCGCCAGCAGCGGGGGGACAGTTACTAGCACAGATACGCAGTATTTT. It is translated as CASSGGTVTSTDTQYF. The chain couples TRBV5-1 to TRBJ2-3, with D possibly TRBD1 on 7 matching bases. Trimming took 4 bases from V and 0 from J, leaving 15 bases between them. Germline values: CDR1 SGHRS, CDR2 YFSETQ. This CDR3 spans 16 amino acids.

This clonotype was counted at least ten times. The chain carries TRBV29-1 and TRBJ2-2; 10 bases fit TRBD1. This CDR3 is built from 14 residues. V shed 6 bases and J 3 bases; nucleotides not matched to a gene: 4. Per the germline V gene, CDR1 is SQVTM and CDR2 is ANQGSEA. Here the CDR3 DNA reads TGCAGCGTGGGGACAGGGGTTGACACCGGGGAGCTGTTTTTT. Its protein product is CSVGTGVDTGELFF.

This clonotype was observed at least ten times. V gene TRBV7-2 combines with J gene TRBJ2-2; D unclear. This CDR3 region has 16 residues. The V gene lost 3 bases and the J gene lost 1 base, with 12 bases spanning the gap. CDR1 SGHTA and CDR2 FQGNSA come from the germline V gene. The chain's CDR3 is CASSLSLAGNTGELFF. DNA for the CDR3: TGTGCCAGCAGCTTGAGTCTTGCAGGGAACACCGGGGAGCTGTTTTTT. The variable domain in full, completed from reference TRBV7-2 and TRBJ2-2, reads GAGVSQSPSNKVTEKGKDVELRCDPISGHTALYWYRQSLGQGLEFLIYFQGNSAPDKSGLPSDRFSAERTGGSVSTLTIQRTQQEDSAVYLCASSLSLAGNTGELFFGEGSRLTVL.

There are many counts of this clonotype. The chain links TRBV4-3 to TRBJ2-1; no clear D gene. The CDR3 sequence is 15 residues long. The V gene's germline CDR1 is LGHNA and CDR2 YSLEER. The V end lost 1 base, the J end lost 0 bases, and 7 bases lay between the germline ends. CDR3 bases: TGCGCCAGCAGCCAAGGGCAGAGCTCCTACAATGAGCAGTTCTTC. Protein: CASSQGQSSYNEQFF.

J is TRBJ2-5 and V is TRBV4-2, with TRBD1 matching 8 bases. The CDR3 is made up of 17 amino acids. Germline CDR1 reads LGHNA; CDR2 reads YNFKEQ. The ends lost 2 bases at V and 1 base at J; junction bases unmatched: 9. CDR3 in DNA: TGTGCCAGCAGCCAAACTCCAGGGGGCGCCGCCCAAGAGACCCAGTACTTC. Residues: CASSQTPGGAAQETQYF.

The chain links TRBV11-2 to TRBJ2-6, with D unresolved. The CDR3 contains 21 residues. CDR1 and CDR2 (germline): SGHAT, FQNNGV. Trimming removed 1 base from V and 0 bases from J, with 22 bases in between. The CDR3 loop is CASSLASILYPQPSGANVLTF. The CDR3 nucleotides are TGTGCCAGCAGCTTAGCCTCCATTCTTTACCCCCAACCCTCTGGGGCCAACGTCCTGACTTTC.

This clonotype occurred many times. The V call is TRBV12-3 or TRBV12-4, the J call TRBJ2-7, with D unresolved. This CDR3 has 12 amino acids. V lost 6 bases and J 6 bases, leaving 12 bases between the germline ends. The CDR3 protein is CASSSDSPEQYF. CDR3 sequence (DNA): TGTGCCAGCAGCTCCGACTCACCCGAGCAGTACTTC.

This clonotype appeared many times. Here the CDR3 DNA reads TGTGCCAGCAGCTTCGACACCTCTGGAAACACCATATATTTT. It translates to CASSFDTSGNTIYF. V and J are TRBV7-2 and TRBJ1-3, with D uncertain. Trimming pared 3 bases from V and 0 bases from J, leaving 6 bases between. Germline CDR1 reads SGHTA; CDR2 reads FQGNSA. The CDR3 has 14 amino acids.

The chain carries TRBV10-3 and TRBJ1-5, with 8 bases fitting TRBD1. With V trimmed by 8 bases and J by 2 bases, 5 bases remained unmatched. CDR3 length: 14 amino acids. CDR1 is ENHRY and CDR2 is SYGVKD in the germline V gene. Written as DNA, the CDR3 is TGTGCCATCGCGTCAGGGGGCGGCAATCAGCCCCAGCATTTT. Translation: CAIASGGGNQPQHF.

This clonotype has at least ten counts. V usage is TRBV3-1 and J usage is TRBJ1-1; no reliable D call. V was clipped by 0 bases and J by 6 bases, with 11 bases between them. CDR1 is LGHDT, CDR2 YNNKEL, per germline (reference sequence). The CDR3 has 14 residues. The CDR3 here is CASSQDQRSPEAFF. As DNA, the CDR3 is TGTGCCAGCAGCCAAGATCAGAGGAGCCCTGAAGCTTTCTTT. Full variable domain (missing parts from reference TRBV3-1 and TRBJ1-1): DTAVSQTPKYLVTQMGNDKSIKCEQNLGHDTMYWYKQDSKKFLKIMFSYNNKELIINETVPNRFSPKSPDKAHLNLHINSLELGDSAVYFCASSQDQRSPEAFFGQGTRLTVV.

The chain employs TRBV27 and TRBJ2-5; D gene ambiguous. This CDR3 region has 13 residues. The V gene's germline CDR1 is MNHEY and CDR2 SMNVEV (reference sequence). Trimming stripped 0 bases from V and 8 bases from J, with 10 bases between. The CDR3 DNA follows: TGTGCCAGCAGTTTATCTCTTTGGGAAACCCAGTACTTC. It encodes CASSLSLWETQYF.

The table lists this clonotype with many counts. The chain couples TRBV6-5 to TRBJ1-2; 11 nucleotides line up with TRBD1. This CDR3 region has 15 residues. V shed 0 bases, J shed 8 bases, and the junction held 5 bases outside the gene matches. Germline V CDR1 and CDR2: MNHEY, SVGAGI. The CDR3 protein is CASSYSRTGGKGYTF. The CDR3 DNA is TGTGCCAGCAGTTACTCCCGGACAGGGGGCAAAGGCTACACCTTC.

In this sample, this clonotype turned up many times. The chain joins TRBV3-1 to TRBJ1-1, with a possible D match to TRBD1 (5 bases). Germline lookup yields CDR1 LGHDT and CDR2 YNNKEL (reference sequence). V was shortened by 0 bases and J by 4 bases, with 6 bases between the two germline ends. CDR3 length: 13 amino acids. CDR3 sequence reads: CASSQERGTEAFF. The DNA for the CDR3 is TGTGCCAGCAGCCAAGAGAGGGGCACTGAAGCTTTCTTT.

This clonotype was counted a few times. The chain links TRBV5-1 to TRBJ2-5; D is perhaps TRBD2 (5 bases). V lost 8 bases, J lost 0 bases, and 17 bases lay in between. CDR3 length: 15 amino acids. Per the germline V gene, CDR1 is SGHRS and CDR2 is YFSETQ. CDR3 bases: TGCGCCAGTTCTCCCTCGGGGATAGACCAAGAGACCCAGTACTTC. It codes for CASSPSGIDQETQYF.

The V call is TRBV12-3 or TRBV12-4, the J call TRBJ1-4, with D possibly matching TRBD1 (5 bases). This CDR3 has 15 residues. V was shortened by 9 bases and J by 2 bases, with 16 bases between the two germline ends. CDR3 region: CASQGAGSTNEKLFF. In DNA form, the CDR3 reads TGTGCCAGTCAAGGGGCAGGATCCACTAATGAAAAACTGTTTTTT.

This clonotype was seen only a few times. The chain joins TRBV6-5 to TRBJ2-1; 10 positions agree with TRBD2. This CDR3 region has 16 residues. V dropped 5 bases and J dropped 5; count of bases not matched to a gene: 9. In germline, CDR1 is MNHEY, CDR2 SVGAGI. The CDR3 coding sequence is TGTGCCAGCAGTACTAGCGGGGCCGCCAACAACAATGAGCAGTTCTTC. Translating gives CASSTSGAANNNEQFF.

This clonotype was seen only a few times. The rearrangement uses TRBV7-2 and TRBJ1-1; 8 bases are a match to TRBD1. The CDR3 covers 14 residues. Trimming cost V 1 base and J 10 bases; bases outside gene matches: 8. From germline, CDR1 is SGHTA and CDR2 FQGNSA. The DNA for the CDR3 is TGTGCCAGCAGCTTAGTCTCGACAGGGGATCCAGCTTTCTTT. Its protein is CASSLVSTGDPAFF.

A few counts support this clonotype. CDR3: CASSVPDIQYF. For the CDR3, the DNA is TGTGCCAGCAGTGTCCCCGACATTCAGTACTTC. The V gene is TRBV2, the J gene TRBJ2-4; no reliable D call. Trimming left V 4 bases short and J 8 bases short, with 6 bases between. The germline gives CDR1 SNHLY, CDR2 FYNNEI. The CDR3 loop spans 11 amino acids.

The V call is TRBV6-1, the J call TRBJ1-5; D gene ambiguous. CDR1 and CDR2 from the germline V gene are MNHNS and SASEGT. Trimming removed 6 bases at V and 3 bases at J, with 12 bases between. The CDR3 runs to 14 residues. The CDR3 spells CASRAGDPNQPQHF. In DNA form, the CDR3 reads TGTGCCAGCAGGGCGGGAGACCCCAATCAGCCCCAGCATTTT.

Concerning this clonotype itself: A read error may explain this, as a much larger clone is one base away. The chain links TRBV27 to TRBJ1-1; the D is unclear. Germline CDR1 and CDR2: MNHEY and SMNVEV (reference sequence). The CDR3 covers 13 residues. The CDR3 protein is CASSSPRSTEAYF. The CDR3 nucleotides are TGTGCCAGCAGTTCCCCAAGGAGCACTGAAGCTTACTTT.